This T cell receptor (beta chain) was identified in a study of T cell changes during pregnancy in multiple sclerosis. The repertoire was sequenced with immunoSEQ multiplex PCR; TCRdb's copy has only in-frame clones and lacks some. The sample records 70,000 or so clones, approximately 92% being singletons. Germline CDR1 is LNHDA and CDR2 is SQIVND (reference sequence). The CDR3 runs 17 residues. V was shortened by 3 bases and J by 5 bases, with 20 bases between the two germline ends. The clonotype comes from a female donor in good health, enrolled as a control in a pregnancy study. V and J are TRBV19 and TRBJ1-5; no clear D gene. The sample in question was peripheral blood, obtained in the third trimester of pregnancy. CDR3 coding DNA: TGTGCCAGTAGTATGCGGGAGGGTGGCAGGTCGGATCAGCCCCAGCATTTT. This encodes CASSMREGGRSDQPQHF.